The 14 T cell receptor beta chains reported below all come from one sample, sequenced in a study of follicular helper T cells after annual influenza vaccination. Time point meaning: 2015-2016 season, pre-vaccination. Here immunoSEQ multiplex PCR was the method, and the copy in TCRdb shows in-frame clones only, minus some. The data contain around 2,500 clones, about 83% of them singletons. Specimen: CXCR5+ CD38- circulating T follicular helper cells from blood, collected on the day of influenza vaccination. Subset noted: circulating Tfh, non-naive CD4+CXCR5+PD-1+ (ICOS+CD38+ or ICOS-CD38-). The receptors here all came from an adult who received the influenza vaccine.

The chain joins TRBV15 to TRBJ1-1, with D unresolved. This CDR3 is 14 amino acids long. CDR1 and CDR2 (germline): LNHNV, YYDKDF (reference sequence). V lost 4 bases, J lost 1 base, and 10 bases lay in between. The CDR3 reads CATSTPAGNTEAFF. CDR3 nucleotides: TGTGCCACCAGCACCCCGGCAGGGAACACTGAAGCTTTCTTT.

The V and J genes are TRBV2 and TRBJ2-3, with 13 bases aligning to TRBD2. V was clipped by 2 bases and J by 6 bases; unmatched bases: 5. This CDR3 region has 16 residues. Germline assignment: CDR1 SNHLY and CDR2 FYNNEI. The CDR3 sequence is CASSESGTSGADTQYF. The CDR3 bases are TGTGCCAGCAGTGAATCGGGGACTAGCGGGGCGGATACGCAGTATTTT.

The V and J genes are TRBV4-1 and TRBJ1-6; weak D call: TRBD1 (6 bases). The CDR3 loop spans 15 amino acids. Deletions cut 6 bases from V and 9 bases from J, with 18 bases between. Germline values: CDR1 MGHRA, CDR2 YSYEKL. The CDR3 here is CASSRSPGEGSPLHF. Here the CDR3 DNA reads TGCGCCAGCAGTCGGTCGCCAGGGGAGGGTTCACCCCTCCACTTT.

V and J are TRBV6-5 and TRBJ1-1, with 7 nucleotides matching TRBD1. The V gene end was trimmed by 2 bases and the J gene end by 1 base; junction bases not matched to a gene: 4. The germline CDR1 and CDR2 sequences are MNHEY and SVGAGI. The CDR3 length is 15 residues. The CDR3 region is CASSYRGRRNTEAFF. The CDR3 DNA sequence: TGTGCCAGCAGTTACAGGGGGCGAAGGAACACTGAAGCTTTCTTT.

The sample holds one count of this clone. This chain links TRBV19 with TRBJ1-1; 10 bases agree with TRBD1. The ends lost 5 bases at V and 7 bases at J; junction bases unmatched: 4. Germline V gene lookup returns CDR1 LNHDA and CDR2 SQIVND (reference sequence). The CDR3 contains 13 residues. The CDR3 DNA reads as TGTGCCAGTAGTTCCCGGACAGGGGGTGAAGCTTTCTTT. Residues: CASSSRTGGEAFF.

This rearrangement joins TRBV6-1 to TRBJ2-7; D may match TRBD1 or TRBD2 (5 bases each). CDR1 and CDR2 from the germline V gene are MNHNS and SASEGT. Trimming took off 5 bases at V and 2 bases at J, with 16 bases between the two ends. The CDR3 contains 15 residues. The CDR3 DNA sequence: TGTGCCAGCAGTCGGGCTGGGACGTTCCCCTACGAGCAGTACTTC. It encodes CASSRAGTFPYEQYF.

This chain connects TRBV11-2 to TRBJ1-6; no clear D. Between the trimmed V and J ends, which lost 0 bases and 1 base, there was a span of 10 bases. CDR3 length equals 17 residues. Germline assignment: CDR1 SGHAT and CDR2 FQNNGV. The CDR3 coding sequence is TGTGCCAGCAGCTTAGATTTTAGTCGGTCCTATAATTCACCCCTCCACTTT. This codes for CASSLDFSRSYNSPLHF.

CDR3 amino acids: CASSLRQEQFF. The CDR3 DNA is TGTGCCAGCAGCCTCAGACAGGAGCAGTTCTTC. V and J are TRBV5-6 and TRBJ2-1, with D perhaps TRBD1 (5 bases). V was trimmed by 4 bases and J by 10 bases, leaving 9 bases between them. CDR3 length: 11 residues. Germline CDR1 and CDR2: SGHDT and YYEEEE.

CDR3 sequence reads: CASSRDRDQPQHF. CDR3 bases: TGTGCCAGCAGTCGGGACAGGGATCAGCCCCAGCATTTT. The chain carries TRBV2 and TRBJ1-5; 9 bases are a match to TRBD1. J lost 5 bases, V lost 5 bases, and 1 base had no gene match. The CDR3 totals 13 residues. Germline V CDR1 and CDR2: SNHLY, FYNNEI.

This chain joins TRBV5-4 and TRBJ1-1; D is perhaps TRBD1 (6 bases). Per the germline V gene, CDR1 is SGHNT and CDR2 is YYREEE (reference sequence). With 0 bases removed from V and 4 bases from J, the gap between germline ends came to 7 bases. CDR3 length: 13 residues. In DNA, the CDR3 is TGTGCCAGCAGCTTGGGCAGGGGCACTGAAGCTTTCTTT. This translates into CASSLGRGTEAFF.

This clone has more than one count but fewer than ten. The chain is built from TRBV4-2 and TRBJ2-7; 7 bases map to TRBD1. The trim removed 6 bases at V and 6 bases at J, leaving 14 bases unmatched. Germline V gene data show CDR1 as LGHNA and CDR2 as YNFKEQ. The CDR3 has 15 residues. CDR3 sequence: CASRQSRDSVSEQYF. The CDR3 DNA sequence: TGTGCCAGCAGACAAAGCCGGGACAGCGTATCCGAGCAGTACTTC.

This rearrangement joins TRBV30 to TRBJ1-2; a weak D match, TRBD1 (6 bases). The ends were cut back, 3 bases at V and 8 bases at J, with 19 bases in the middle. The CDR3 is 14 residues long. Germline V gene data show CDR1 as GTSNPN and CDR2 as SVGIG (reference sequence). The CDR3 spells CAWRGLGGPVGYTF. CDR3 in DNA: TGTGCCTGGAGAGGTTTAGGGGGACCGGTGGGCTACACCTTC.

The V call is TRBV11-2, the J call TRBJ1-4; D is perhaps TRBD1 (6 bases). Per germline, CDR1 SGHAT and CDR2 FQNNGV. Trimming took off 4 bases at V and 6 bases at J, with 12 bases between the two ends. This CDR3 has 14 residues. The CDR3 DNA is TGTGCCAGCAGCTCGGACAGTTTTCATGAAAAACTGTTTTTT. It codes for CASSSDSFHEKLFF.

Here the CDR3 reads CASSYTGSGGYTF. CDR3 bases: TGTGCCAGCAGTTACACGGGGTCCGGCGGCTACACCTTC. V usage is TRBV6-6 and J usage is TRBJ1-2; D is unresolved. Germline CDR1 and CDR2: MNHNY and SVGAGI (reference sequence). The ends were cut back, 2 bases at V and 8 bases at J, with 12 bases in the middle. The CDR3 length is 13 residues.